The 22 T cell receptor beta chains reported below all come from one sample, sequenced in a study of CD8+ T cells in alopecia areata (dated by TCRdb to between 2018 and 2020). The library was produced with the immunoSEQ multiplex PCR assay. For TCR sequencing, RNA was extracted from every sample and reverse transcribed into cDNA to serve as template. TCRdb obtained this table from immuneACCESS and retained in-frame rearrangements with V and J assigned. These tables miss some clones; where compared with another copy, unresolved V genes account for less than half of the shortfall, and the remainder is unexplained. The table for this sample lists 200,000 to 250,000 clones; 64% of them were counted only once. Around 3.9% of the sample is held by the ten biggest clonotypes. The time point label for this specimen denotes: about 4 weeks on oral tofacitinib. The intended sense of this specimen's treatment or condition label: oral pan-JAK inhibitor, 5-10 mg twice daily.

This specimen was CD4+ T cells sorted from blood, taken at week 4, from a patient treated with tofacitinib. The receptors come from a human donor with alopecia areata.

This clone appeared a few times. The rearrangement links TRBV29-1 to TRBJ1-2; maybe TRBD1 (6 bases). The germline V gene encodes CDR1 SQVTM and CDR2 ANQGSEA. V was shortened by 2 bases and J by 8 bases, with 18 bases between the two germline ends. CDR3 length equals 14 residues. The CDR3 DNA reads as TGCAGCGTTGAACCATTACAGGGAATGGGGGGCTACACCTTC. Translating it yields CSVEPLQGMGGYTF.

The CDR3 region is CSVEDRQNEQFF. The CDR3 DNA sequence: TGCAGCGTTGAAGATCGCCAGAATGAGCAGTTCTTC. This chain links TRBV29-1 with TRBJ2-1; D gene unclear. CDR1 is SQVTM and CDR2 is ANQGSEA in the germline V gene. Trimming removed 0 bases at V and 7 bases at J, with 7 bases between. The CDR3 covers 12 residues.

CDR3 sequence reads: CASSLDIAGGTGEQYF. Here the CDR3 DNA reads TGTGCCAGCAGCCTAGATATCGCGGGGGGGACGGGAGAGCAGTACTTC. The chain joins TRBV4-2 to TRBJ2-7; TRBD2 agrees at 9 bases. Germline CDR1 reads LGHNA; CDR2 reads YNFKEQ. The CDR3 totals 16 residues. V dropped 4 bases and J dropped 7; count of bases not matched to a gene: 14.

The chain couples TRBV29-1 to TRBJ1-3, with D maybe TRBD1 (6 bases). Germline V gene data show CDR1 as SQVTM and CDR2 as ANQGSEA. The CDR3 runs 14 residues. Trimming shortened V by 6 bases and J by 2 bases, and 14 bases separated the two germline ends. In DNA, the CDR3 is TGCAGCGTCGAGATGACAGGAGCTGGAAACACCATATATTTT. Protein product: CSVEMTGAGNTIYF.

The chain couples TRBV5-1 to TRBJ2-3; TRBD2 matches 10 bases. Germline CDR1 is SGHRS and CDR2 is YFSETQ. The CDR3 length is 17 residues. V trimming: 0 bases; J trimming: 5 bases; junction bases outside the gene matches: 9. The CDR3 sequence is CASSLGRLAGARDTQYF. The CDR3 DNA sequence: TGCGCCAGCAGCTTGGGCCGTCTAGCGGGGGCTCGAGATACGCAGTATTTT. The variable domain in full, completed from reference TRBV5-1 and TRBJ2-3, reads KAGVTQTPRYLIKTRGQQVTLSCSPISGHRSVSWYQQTPGQGLQFLFEYFSETQRNKGNFPGRFSGRQFSNSRSEMNVSTLELGDSALYLCASSLGRLAGARDTQYFGPGTRLTVL.

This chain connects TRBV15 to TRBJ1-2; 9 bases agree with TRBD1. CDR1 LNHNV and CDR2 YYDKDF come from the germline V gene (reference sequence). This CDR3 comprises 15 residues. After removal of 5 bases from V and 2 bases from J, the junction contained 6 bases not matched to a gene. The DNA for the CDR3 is TGTGCCACCAGCTCCGACAGGGGGGCCAACTATGGCTACACCTTC. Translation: CATSSDRGANYGYTF.

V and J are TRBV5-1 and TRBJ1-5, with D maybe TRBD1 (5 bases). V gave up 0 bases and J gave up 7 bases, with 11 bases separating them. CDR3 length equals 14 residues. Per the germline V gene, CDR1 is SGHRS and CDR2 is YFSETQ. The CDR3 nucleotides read TGCGCCAGCAGCTTGGTTCCCAGGGCCCAGCCCCAGCATTTT. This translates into CASSLVPRAQPQHF.

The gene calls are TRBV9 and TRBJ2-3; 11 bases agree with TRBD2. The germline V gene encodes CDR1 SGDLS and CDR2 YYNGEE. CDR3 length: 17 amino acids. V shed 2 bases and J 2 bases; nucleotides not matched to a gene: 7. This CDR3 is CASSVGTSGANTDTQYF. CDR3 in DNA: TGTGCCAGCAGCGTTGGGACTAGCGGAGCCAACACAGATACGCAGTATTTT.

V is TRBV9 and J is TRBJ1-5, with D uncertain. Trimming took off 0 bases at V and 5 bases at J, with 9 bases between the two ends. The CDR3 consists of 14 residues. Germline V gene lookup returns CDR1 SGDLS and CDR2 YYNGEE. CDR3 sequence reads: CASSVDVGDQPQHF. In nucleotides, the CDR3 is TGTGCCAGCAGCGTAGATGTCGGGGATCAGCCCCAGCATTTT. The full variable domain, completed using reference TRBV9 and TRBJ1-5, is DSGVTQTPKHLITATGQRVTLRCSPRSGDLSVYWYQQSLDQGLQFLIQYYNGEERAKGNILERFSAQQFPDLHSELNLSSLELGDSALYFCASSVDVGDQPQHFGDGTRLSIL.

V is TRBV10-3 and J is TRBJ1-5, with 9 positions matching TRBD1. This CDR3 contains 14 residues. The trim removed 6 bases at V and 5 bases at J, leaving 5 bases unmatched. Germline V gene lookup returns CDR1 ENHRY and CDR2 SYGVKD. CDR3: CAISQQGADQPQHF. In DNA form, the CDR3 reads TGTGCCATCAGCCAACAGGGGGCGGATCAGCCCCAGCATTTT.

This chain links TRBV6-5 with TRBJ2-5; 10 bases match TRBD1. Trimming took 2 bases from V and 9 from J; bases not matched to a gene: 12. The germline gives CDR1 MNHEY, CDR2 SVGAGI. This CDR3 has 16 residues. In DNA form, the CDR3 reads TGTGCCAGCAGTTACGGGGGAGGGACAGGGGAAGCGGCCCAGTACTTC. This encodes CASSYGGGTGEAAQYF.

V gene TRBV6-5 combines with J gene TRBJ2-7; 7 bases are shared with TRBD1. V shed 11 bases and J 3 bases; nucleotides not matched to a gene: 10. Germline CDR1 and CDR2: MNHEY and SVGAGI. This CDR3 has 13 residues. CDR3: CASRGDSIYEQYF. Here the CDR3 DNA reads TGTGCCTCGCGTGGGGACAGCATCTACGAGCAGTACTTC.

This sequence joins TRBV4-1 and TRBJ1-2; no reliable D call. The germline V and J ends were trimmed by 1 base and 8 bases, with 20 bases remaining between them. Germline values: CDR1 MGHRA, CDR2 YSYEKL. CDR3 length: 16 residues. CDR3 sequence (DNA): TGCGCCAGCAGCCAAGTCCCCGGGCAGGAGGCGCGAGGCTACACCTTC. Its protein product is CASSQVPGQEARGYTF.

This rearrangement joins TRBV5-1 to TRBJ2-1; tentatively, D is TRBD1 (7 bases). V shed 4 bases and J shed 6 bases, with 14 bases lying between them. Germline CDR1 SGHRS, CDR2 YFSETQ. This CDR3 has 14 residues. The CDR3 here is CASSPRDSRNEQFF. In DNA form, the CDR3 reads TGCGCCAGCAGCCCGCGGGACAGTCGCAATGAGCAGTTCTTC. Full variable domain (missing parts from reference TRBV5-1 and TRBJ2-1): KAGVTQTPRYLIKTRGQQVTLSCSPISGHRSVSWYQQTPGQGLQFLFEYFSETQRNKGNFPGRFSGRQFSNSRSEMNVSTLELGDSALYLCASSPRDSRNEQFFGPGTRLTVL.

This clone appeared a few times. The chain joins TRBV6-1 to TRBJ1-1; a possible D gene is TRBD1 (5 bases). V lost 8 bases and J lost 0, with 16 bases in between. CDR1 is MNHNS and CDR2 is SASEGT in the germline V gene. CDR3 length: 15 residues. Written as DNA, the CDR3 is TGTGCCAGCTTCGGGGGGTGGTGGATGAACACTGAAGCTTTCTTT. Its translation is CASFGGWWMNTEAFF.

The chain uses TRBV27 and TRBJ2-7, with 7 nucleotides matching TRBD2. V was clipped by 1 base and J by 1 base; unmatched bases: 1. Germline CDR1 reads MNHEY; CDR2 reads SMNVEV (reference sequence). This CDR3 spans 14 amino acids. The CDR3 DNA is TGTGCCAGCAGTTTATGGGGGGGGTCCTACGAGCAGTACTTC. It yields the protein CASSLWGGSYEQYF.

The CDR3 DNA follows: TGTGCCATGCCGGACAGGGTTAACGGCTACACCTTC. Translated: CAMPDRVNGYTF. This sequence joins TRBV27 and TRBJ1-2; TRBD1 agrees at 8 bases. This CDR3 has 12 amino acids. V lost 10 bases to trimming and J lost 8 bases; unmatched junction nucleotides: 9. The germline CDR1 and CDR2 sequences are MNHEY and SMNVEV (reference sequence).

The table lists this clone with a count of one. DNA of the CDR3: TGTGCCAGCAGTTTGTCGGTCCGGACGGGAGAAAAACTGTTTTTT. The encoded protein is CASSLSVRTGEKLFF. This chain links TRBV28 with TRBJ1-4, with no clear D. Germline V lookup: CDR1 MDHEN, CDR2 SYDVKM. This CDR3 is 15 amino acids long. V was pared by 3 bases and J by 8 bases, with 16 bases between.

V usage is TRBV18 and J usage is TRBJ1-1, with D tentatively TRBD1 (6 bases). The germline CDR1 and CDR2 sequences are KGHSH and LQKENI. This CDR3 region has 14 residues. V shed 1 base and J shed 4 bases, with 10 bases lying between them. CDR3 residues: CASSPQGVRTEAFF. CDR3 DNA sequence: TGTGCCAGCTCACCACAGGGGGTACGCACTGAAGCTTTCTTT.

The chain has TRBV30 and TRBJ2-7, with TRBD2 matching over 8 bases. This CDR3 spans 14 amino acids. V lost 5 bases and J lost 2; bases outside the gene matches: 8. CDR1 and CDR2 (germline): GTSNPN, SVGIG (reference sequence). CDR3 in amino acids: CAWAVGGGTYEQYF. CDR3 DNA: TGTGCCTGGGCCGTAGGCGGGGGGACCTACGAGCAGTACTTC.

DNA of the CDR3: TGTGCCAGCAGAGATCAGGGCTATAATTCACCCCTCCACTTT. This codes for CASRDQGYNSPLHF. V and J are TRBV7-9 and TRBJ1-6, with D perhaps matching TRBD1 (5 bases). Trimming cost V 6 bases and J 3 bases, with 9 bases left between them. CDR1 and CDR2 from the germline V gene are SEHNR and FQNEAQ (reference sequence). This CDR3 comprises 14 residues.

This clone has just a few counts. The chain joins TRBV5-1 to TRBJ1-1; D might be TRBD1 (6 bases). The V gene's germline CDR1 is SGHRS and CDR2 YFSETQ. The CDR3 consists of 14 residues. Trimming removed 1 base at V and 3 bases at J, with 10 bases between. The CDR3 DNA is TGCGCCAGCAGCTTGAGATCAGGGGACACTGAAGCTTTCTTT. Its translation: CASSLRSGDTEAFF.